This T cell receptor beta chain is from a study of cytomegalovirus exposure and HLA in healthy donors. V gave up 2 bases and J gave up 4 bases; unmatched junction bases: 6. The CDR3 sequence is 15 residues long. Per germline, CDR1 MDHEN and CDR2 SYDVKM. Study conclusions and caveats: Highest at DRB1 and lowest at HLA-C, TCR association rates differed among HLA loci in a later analysis.

With 60 Vbeta and 13 Jbeta primers, the PCR was carried out. Produced via immunoSEQ multiplex PCR; TCRdb's table is partial and in-frame only. The table records 92,000 or so clones, approximately 60% of them present only once. Only one count was recorded for this clone. What it binds is not known. This TCR derives from a woman in her forties or fifties in good health and CMV-seropositive. The source material was PBMCs. The V gene is TRBV28, the J gene TRBJ2-7, with 9 positions matching TRBD1. For the CDR3, the DNA is TGTGCCAGCAGTTTAACAGGGGGCGTCGAATACGAGCAGTACTTC. Translating it yields CASSLTGGVEYEQYF.